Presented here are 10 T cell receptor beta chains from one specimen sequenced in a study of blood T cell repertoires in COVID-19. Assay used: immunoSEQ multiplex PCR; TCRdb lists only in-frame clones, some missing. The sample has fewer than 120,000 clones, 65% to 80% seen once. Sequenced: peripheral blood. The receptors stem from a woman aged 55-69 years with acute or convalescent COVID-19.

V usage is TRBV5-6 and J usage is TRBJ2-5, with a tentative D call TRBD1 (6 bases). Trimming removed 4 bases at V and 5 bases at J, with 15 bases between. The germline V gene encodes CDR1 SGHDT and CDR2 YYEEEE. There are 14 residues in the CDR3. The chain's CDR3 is CASSIGTPSETQYF. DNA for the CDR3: TGTGCCAGCAGCATTGGGACACCTTCGGAGACCCAGTACTTC. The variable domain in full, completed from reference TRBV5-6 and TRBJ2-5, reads DAGVTQSPTHLIKTRGQQVTLRCSPKSGHDTVSWYQQALGQGPQFIFQYYEEEERQRGNFPDRFSGHQFPNYSSELNVNALLLGDSALYLCASSIGTPSETQYFGPGTRLLVL.

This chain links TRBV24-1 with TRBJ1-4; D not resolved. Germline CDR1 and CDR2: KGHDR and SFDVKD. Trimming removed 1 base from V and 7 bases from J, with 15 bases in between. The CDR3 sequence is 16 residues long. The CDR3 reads CATSDFSAAGVEKLFF. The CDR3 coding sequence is TGTGCCACCAGTGATTTTAGCGCGGCAGGCGTTGAAAAACTGTTTTTT.

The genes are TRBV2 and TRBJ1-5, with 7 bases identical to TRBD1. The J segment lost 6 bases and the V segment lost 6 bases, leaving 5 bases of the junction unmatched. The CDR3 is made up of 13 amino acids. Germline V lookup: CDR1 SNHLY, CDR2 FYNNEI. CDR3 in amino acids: CASRGQAGQPQHF. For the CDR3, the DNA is TGTGCCAGCAGAGGACAGGCGGGTCAGCCCCAGCATTTT.

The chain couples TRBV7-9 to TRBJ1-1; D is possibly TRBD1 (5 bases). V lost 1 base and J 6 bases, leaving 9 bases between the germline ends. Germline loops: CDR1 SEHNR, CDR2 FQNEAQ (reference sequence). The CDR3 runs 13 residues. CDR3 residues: CASSLVTGAEAFF. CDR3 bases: TGTGCCAGCAGCTTAGTTACGGGGGCTGAAGCTTTCTTT.

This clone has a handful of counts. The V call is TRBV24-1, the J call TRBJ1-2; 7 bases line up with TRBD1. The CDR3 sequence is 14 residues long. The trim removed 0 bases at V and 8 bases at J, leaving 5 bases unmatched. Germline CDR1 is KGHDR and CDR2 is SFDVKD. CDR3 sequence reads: CATSDLNRGEGYTF. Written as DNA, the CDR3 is TGTGCCACCAGTGATTTGAACAGGGGAGAAGGCTACACCTTC.

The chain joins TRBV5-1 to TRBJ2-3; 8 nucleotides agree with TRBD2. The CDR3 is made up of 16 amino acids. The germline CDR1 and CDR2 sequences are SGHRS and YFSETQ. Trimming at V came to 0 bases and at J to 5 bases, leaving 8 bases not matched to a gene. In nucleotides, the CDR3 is TGCGCCAGCAGCTTGGGAGCGGGGGTCCCCGGAGATACGCAGTATTTT. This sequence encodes CASSLGAGVPGDTQYF.

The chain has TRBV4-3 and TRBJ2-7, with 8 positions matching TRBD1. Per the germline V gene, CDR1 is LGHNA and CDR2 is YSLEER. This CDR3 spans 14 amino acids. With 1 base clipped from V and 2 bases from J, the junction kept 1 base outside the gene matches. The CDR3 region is CASSQGTGTYEQYF. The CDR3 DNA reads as TGCGCCAGCAGCCAAGGGACAGGGACCTACGAGCAGTACTTC.

The CDR3 sequence is CASSYSGTEQFF. DNA for the CDR3: TGTGCCAGCAGTTACTCGGGGACAGAGCAGTTCTTC. The chain has TRBV6-5 and TRBJ2-1; TRBD1 might be the D (6 bases). CDR1 and CDR2 from the germline V gene are MNHEY and SVGAGI. The length of the CDR3 is 12 residues. The V gene lost 0 bases and the J gene lost 10 bases, with 7 bases spanning the gap.

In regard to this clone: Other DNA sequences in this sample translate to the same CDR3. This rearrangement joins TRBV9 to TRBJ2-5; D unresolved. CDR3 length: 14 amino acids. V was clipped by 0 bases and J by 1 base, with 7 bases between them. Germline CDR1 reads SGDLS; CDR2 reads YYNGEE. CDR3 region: CASSVGTVQETQYF. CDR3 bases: TGTGCCAGCAGCGTAGGTACGGTCCAAGAGACCCAGTACTTC.

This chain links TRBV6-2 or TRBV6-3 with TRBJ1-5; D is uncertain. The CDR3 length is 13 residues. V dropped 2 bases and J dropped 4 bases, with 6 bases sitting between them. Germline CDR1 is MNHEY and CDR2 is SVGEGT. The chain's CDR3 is CASSYISNQPQHF. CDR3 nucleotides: TGTGCCAGCAGTTACATCAGTAATCAGCCCCAGCATTTT.